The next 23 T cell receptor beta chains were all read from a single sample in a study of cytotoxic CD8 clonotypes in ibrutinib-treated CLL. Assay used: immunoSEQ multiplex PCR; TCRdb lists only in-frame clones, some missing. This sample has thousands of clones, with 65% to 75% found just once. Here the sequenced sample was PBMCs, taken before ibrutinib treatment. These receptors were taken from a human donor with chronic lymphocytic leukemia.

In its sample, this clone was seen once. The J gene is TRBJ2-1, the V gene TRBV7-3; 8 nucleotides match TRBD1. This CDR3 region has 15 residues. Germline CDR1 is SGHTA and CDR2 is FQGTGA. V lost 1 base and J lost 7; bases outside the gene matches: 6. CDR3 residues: CASSLSQGARNEQFF. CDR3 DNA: TGTGCCAGCAGCTTAAGTCAGGGGGCGCGGAATGAGCAGTTCTTC.

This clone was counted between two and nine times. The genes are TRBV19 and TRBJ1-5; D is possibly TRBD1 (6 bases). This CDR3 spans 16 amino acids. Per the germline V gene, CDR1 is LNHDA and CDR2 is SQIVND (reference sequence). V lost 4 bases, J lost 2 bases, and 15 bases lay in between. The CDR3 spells CASSTSGRGGNQPQHF. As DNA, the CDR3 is TGTGCCAGTAGTACGAGTGGCAGGGGCGGCAATCAGCCCCAGCATTTT.

In DNA form, the CDR3 reads TGTGCCAGCAGCTCCGTAGGGCGGGGAGGACCTTACGAGCAGTACTTC. Protein product: CASSSVGRGGPYEQYF. The chain uses TRBV7-9 and TRBJ2-7, with a tentative D call TRBD2 (6 bases). The V end was cut by 4 bases, the J end by 4 bases, with 20 bases between. CDR1 and CDR2 (germline): SEHNR, FQNEAQ (reference sequence). CDR3 size: 16 residues.

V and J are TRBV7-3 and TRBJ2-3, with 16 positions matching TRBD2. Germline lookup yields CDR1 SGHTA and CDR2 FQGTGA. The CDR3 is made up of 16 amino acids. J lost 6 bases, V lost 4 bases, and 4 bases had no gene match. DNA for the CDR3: TGTGCCAGCAGCTCGGGACTAGCGGGAGGGCGGGATACGCAGTATTTT. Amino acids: CASSSGLAGGRDTQYF.

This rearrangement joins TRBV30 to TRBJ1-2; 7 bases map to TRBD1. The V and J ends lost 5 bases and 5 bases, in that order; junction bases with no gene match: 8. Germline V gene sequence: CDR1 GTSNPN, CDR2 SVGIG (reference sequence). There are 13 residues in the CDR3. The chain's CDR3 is CAWSPGQRYGYTF. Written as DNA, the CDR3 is TGTGCCTGGTCTCCGGGACAGAGGTATGGCTACACCTTC.

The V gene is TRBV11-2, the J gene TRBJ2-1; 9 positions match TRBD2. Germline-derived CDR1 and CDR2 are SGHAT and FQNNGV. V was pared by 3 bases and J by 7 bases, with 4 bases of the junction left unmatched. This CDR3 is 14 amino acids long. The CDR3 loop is CASSFSGSGNEQFF. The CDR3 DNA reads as TGTGCCAGCAGCTTTAGCGGGAGCGGTAATGAGCAGTTCTTC.

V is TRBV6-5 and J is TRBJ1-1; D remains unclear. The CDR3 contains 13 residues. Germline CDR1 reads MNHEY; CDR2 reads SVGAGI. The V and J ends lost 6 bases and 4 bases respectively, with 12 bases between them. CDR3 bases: TGTGCCAGCAGCCTTGACACGGGCACTGAAGCTTTCTTT. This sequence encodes CASSLDTGTEAFF.

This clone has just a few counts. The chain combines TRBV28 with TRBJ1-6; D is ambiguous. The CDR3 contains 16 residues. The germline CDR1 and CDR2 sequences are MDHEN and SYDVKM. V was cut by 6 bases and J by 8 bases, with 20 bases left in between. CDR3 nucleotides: TGTGCCAGCAGCAACACTCTCATTAGTGGTTATTCACCCCTCCACTTT. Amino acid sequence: CASSNTLISGYSPLHF.

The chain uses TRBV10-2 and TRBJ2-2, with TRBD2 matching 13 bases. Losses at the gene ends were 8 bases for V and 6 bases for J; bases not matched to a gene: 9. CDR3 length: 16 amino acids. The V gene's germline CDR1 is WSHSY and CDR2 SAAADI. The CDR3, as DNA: TGCGCCAGCCGCCGAGAGGGACTAGCGGGATCCGGGGAGCTGTTTTTT. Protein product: CASRREGLAGSGELFF.

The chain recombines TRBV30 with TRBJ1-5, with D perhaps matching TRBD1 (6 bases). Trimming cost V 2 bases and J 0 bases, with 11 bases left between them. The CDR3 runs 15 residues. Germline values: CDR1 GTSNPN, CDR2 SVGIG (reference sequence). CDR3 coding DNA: TGTGCCTGGAGTCCCAGGGGTTATAGCAATCAGCCCCAGCATTTT. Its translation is CAWSPRGYSNQPQHF.

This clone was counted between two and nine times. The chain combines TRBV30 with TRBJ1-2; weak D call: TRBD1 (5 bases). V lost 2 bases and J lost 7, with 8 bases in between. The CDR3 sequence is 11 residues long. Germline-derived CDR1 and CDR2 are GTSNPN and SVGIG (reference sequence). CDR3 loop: CAWSRGGGYTF. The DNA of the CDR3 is TGTGCCTGGAGTCGCGGGGGTGGCTACACCTTC.

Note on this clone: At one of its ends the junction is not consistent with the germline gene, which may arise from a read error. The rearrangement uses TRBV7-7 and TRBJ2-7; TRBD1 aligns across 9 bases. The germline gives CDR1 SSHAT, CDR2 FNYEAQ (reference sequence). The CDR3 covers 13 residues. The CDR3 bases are TGTGCTAGCAGCTCGGGACAGGGCGGCGAGCAGTACTTC. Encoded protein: CASSSGQGGEQYF.

CDR3 sequence: CSVEKKGVGTDTQYF. As DNA, the CDR3 is TGCAGCGTTGAAAAAAAGGGAGTAGGGACAGATACGCAGTATTTT. The chain uses TRBV29-1 and TRBJ2-3; perhaps TRBD2 as D (5 bases). In germline, CDR1 is SQVTM, CDR2 ANQGSEA. Deletions cut 2 bases from V and 3 bases from J, with 15 bases between. The CDR3 contains 15 residues.

In DNA, the CDR3 is TGTGCCAGCACCTGGGAGAGGGAGTCCTACGAGCAGTACTTC. Translated, it gives CASTWERESYEQYF. This rearrangement joins TRBV6-1 to TRBJ2-7; TRBD2 might be the D (5 bases). Germline V CDR1 and CDR2: MNHNS, SASEGT. The CDR3 is 14 amino acids. Between the trimmed V and J ends, which lost 7 bases and 1 base, there was a span of 14 bases.

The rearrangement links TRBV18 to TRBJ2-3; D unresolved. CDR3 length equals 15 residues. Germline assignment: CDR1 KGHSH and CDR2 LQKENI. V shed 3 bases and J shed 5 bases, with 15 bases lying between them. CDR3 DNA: TGTGCCAGCTCACCCCAGCAGAGTCCAGGAGATACGCAGTATTTT. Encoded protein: CASSPQQSPGDTQYF.

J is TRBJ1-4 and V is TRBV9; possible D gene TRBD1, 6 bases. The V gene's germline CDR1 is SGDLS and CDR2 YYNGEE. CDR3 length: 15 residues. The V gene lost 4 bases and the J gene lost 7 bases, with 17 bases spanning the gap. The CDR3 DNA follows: TGTGCCAGCAGCCCCGTTGGGGGGGGCTTTGAAAAACTGTTTTTT. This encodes CASSPVGGGFEKLFF.

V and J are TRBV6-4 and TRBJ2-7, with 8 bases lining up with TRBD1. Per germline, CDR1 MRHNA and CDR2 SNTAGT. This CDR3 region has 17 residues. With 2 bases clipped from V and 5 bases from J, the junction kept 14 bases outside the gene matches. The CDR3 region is CASSDPRLDRGGHEQYF. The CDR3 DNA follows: TGTGCCAGCAGTGACCCGAGGCTAGACAGGGGCGGTCACGAGCAGTACTTC.

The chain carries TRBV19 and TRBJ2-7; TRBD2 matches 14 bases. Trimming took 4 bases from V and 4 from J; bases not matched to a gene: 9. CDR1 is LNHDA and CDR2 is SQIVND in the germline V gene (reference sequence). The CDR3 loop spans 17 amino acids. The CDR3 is CASSTTGLAGGPYEQYF. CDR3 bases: TGTGCCAGTAGTACCACCGGACTAGCGGGAGGACCTTACGAGCAGTACTTC.

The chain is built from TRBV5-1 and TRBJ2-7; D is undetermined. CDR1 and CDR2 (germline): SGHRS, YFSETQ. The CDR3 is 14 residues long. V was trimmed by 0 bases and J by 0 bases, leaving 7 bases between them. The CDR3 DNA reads TGCGCCAGCAGCTTGGGATGGAGCTCCTACGAGCAGTACTTC. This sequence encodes CASSLGWSSYEQYF. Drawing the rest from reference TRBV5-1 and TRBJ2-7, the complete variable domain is KAGVTQTPRYLIKTRGQQVTLSCSPISGHRSVSWYQQTPGQGLQFLFEYFSETQRNKGNFPGRFSGRQFSNSRSEMNVSTLELGDSALYLCASSLGWSSYEQYFGPGTRLTVT.

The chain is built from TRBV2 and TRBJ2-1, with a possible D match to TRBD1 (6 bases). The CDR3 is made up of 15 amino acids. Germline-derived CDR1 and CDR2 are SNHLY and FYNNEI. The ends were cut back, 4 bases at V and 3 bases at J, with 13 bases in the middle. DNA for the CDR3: TGTGCCAGCAGTGTGCAGGGGATGAACTACAATGAGCAGTTCTTC. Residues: CASSVQGMNYNEQFF.

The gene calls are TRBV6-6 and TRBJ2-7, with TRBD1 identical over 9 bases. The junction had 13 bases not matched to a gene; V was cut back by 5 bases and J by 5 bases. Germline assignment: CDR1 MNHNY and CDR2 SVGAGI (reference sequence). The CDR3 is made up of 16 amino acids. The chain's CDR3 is CASSPNPPDRGHEQYF. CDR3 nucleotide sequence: TGTGCCAGCAGTCCTAACCCCCCGGACAGGGGACACGAGCAGTACTTC.

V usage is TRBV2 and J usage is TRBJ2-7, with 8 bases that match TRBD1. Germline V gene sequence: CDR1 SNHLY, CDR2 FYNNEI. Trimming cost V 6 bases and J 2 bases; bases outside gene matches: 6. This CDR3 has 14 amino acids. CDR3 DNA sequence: TGTGCCAGCAGGGGACAGGACCGCACCTACGAGCAGTACTTC. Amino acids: CASRGQDRTYEQYF.

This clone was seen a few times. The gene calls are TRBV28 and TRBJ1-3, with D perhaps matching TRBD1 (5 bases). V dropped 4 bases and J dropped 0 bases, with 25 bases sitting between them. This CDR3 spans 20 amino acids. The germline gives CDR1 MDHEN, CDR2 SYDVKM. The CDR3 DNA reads TGTGCCAGCAGTTGGACCCGGGGCAGGACCTTTCCCAGCTCTGGAAACACCATATATTTT. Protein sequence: CASSWTRGRTFPSSGNTIYF.